The 8 T cell receptor beta chains presented below share a single source sample, sequenced in a study of cytomegalovirus exposure and HLA in healthy donors. Sequencing was performed with immunoSEQ multiplex PCR; in TCRdb, only in-frame clones are kept and a portion is missing. The sample consists of more than 90,000 clones, more than 70% of them appearing once. The specimen was PBMCs. Receptors originate from a man between 18 and 35 years old in good health and CMV-seronegative.

This chain joins TRBV11-2 and TRBJ2-2, with D tentatively TRBD1 (5 bases). V was pared by 4 bases and J by 6 bases, with 9 bases between. Looked up from germline, CDR1 is SGHAT and CDR2 is FQNNGV. The CDR3 contains 13 residues. Here the CDR3 DNA reads TGTGCCAGCAGCTGGGGCGTCCCCGGGGAGCTGTTTTTT. Its translation is CASSWGVPGELFF.

This chain links TRBV18 with TRBJ2-5, with D possibly being TRBD2 (6 bases). There are 14 residues in the CDR3. Germline CDR1 reads KGHSH; CDR2 reads LQKENI. Trimming took 2 bases from V and 5 from J, leaving 12 bases between them. The CDR3: CASSPTGDGETQYF. CDR3 nucleotide sequence: TGTGCCAGCTCACCAACGGGAGACGGGGAGACCCAGTACTTC.

The chain employs TRBV28 and TRBJ1-5, with a tentative D call TRBD1 (5 bases). Germline CDR1 reads MDHEN; CDR2 reads SYDVKM. Trimming cost V 3 bases and J 3 bases, with 15 bases left between them. The CDR3 runs to 16 residues. CDR3 nucleotide sequence: TGTGCCAGCAGTTTCCAACCCCGGGGGGTCAATCAGCCCCAGCATTTT. Its translation is CASSFQPRGVNQPQHF.

The rearrangement links TRBV18 to TRBJ1-5; D not resolved. The CDR3 has 14 residues. Germline CDR1 and CDR2: KGHSH and LQKENI. V dropped 6 bases and J dropped 0 bases, with 9 bases sitting between them. CDR3 residues: CASSPTVSNQPQHF. In DNA form, the CDR3 reads TGTGCCAGCTCCCCAACAGTTAGCAATCAGCCCCAGCATTTT.

J is TRBJ1-2 and V is TRBV27; 8 nucleotides align to TRBD1. V trimming: 2 bases; J trimming: 3 bases; junction bases outside the gene matches: 14. The CDR3 runs 18 residues. Germline V gene sequence: CDR1 MNHEY, CDR2 SMNVEV (reference sequence). CDR3 sequence: CASSLAGIGTGLDYGYTF. The DNA of the CDR3 is TGTGCCAGCAGTTTAGCGGGGATCGGGACAGGCTTAGACTATGGCTACACCTTC.

The chain uses TRBV7-8 and TRBJ1-1, with D possibly being TRBD1 (5 bases). The CDR3 contains 15 residues. Between the trimmed V and J ends, which lost 1 base and 1 base, there was a span of 10 bases. The germline V gene encodes CDR1 SGHVS and CDR2 FQNEAQ. The DNA for the CDR3 is TGTGCCAGCAGCTTAGGCGGGGGACCGAACACTGAAGCTTTCTTT. Translated, it gives CASSLGGGPNTEAFF. The variable domain in full, with the rest retrieved from reference TRBV7-8 and TRBJ1-1, is GAGVSQSPRYKVAKRGQDVALRCDPISGHVSLFWYQQALGQGPEFLTYFQNEAQLDKSGLPSDRFFAERPEGSVSTLKIQRTQQEDSAVYLCASSLGGGPNTEAFFGQGTRLTVV.

This rearrangement joins TRBV5-1 to TRBJ2-3; the match to TRBD1 covers 9 bases. V lost 4 bases and J lost 2; bases outside the gene matches: 8. Germline V gene data show CDR1 as SGHRS and CDR2 as YFSETQ. This CDR3 spans 16 amino acids. CDR3 coding DNA: TGCGCCAGCAGCCTAGGACAGGGGTTGTCCACAGATACGCAGTATTTT. This sequence encodes CASSLGQGLSTDTQYF.

The chain combines TRBV14 with TRBJ2-7, with D possibly being TRBD1 (7 bases). CDR1 is SGHDN, CDR2 FVKESK, per germline. Trimming took off 2 bases at V and 1 base at J, with 15 bases between the two ends. The length of the CDR3 is 16 residues. This CDR3 is CASSQSGGMVSYEQYF. The CDR3 coding sequence is TGTGCCAGCAGCCAATCAGGGGGGATGGTTTCCTACGAGCAGTACTTC.